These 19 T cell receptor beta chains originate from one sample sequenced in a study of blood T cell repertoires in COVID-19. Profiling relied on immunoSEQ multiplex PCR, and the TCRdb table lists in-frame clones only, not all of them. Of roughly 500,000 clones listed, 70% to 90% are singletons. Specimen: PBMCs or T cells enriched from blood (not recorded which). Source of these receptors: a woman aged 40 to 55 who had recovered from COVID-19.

CDR3 in amino acids: CASSQVRGPNQETQYF. The CDR3 DNA reads TGTGCCAGCAGCCAAGTTAGGGGGCCCAACCAAGAGACCCAGTACTTC. The chain uses TRBV14 and TRBJ2-5; 7 nucleotides match TRBD1. Germline lookup yields CDR1 SGHDN and CDR2 FVKESK. V gave up 1 base and J gave up 0 bases; unmatched junction bases: 5. This CDR3 has 16 residues. Looking up the rest from reference TRBV14 and TRBJ2-5 gives the full variable domain: EAGVTQFPSHSVIEKGQTVTLRCDPISGHDNLYWYRRVMGKEIKFLLHFVKESKQDESGMPNNRFLAERTGGTYSTLKVQPAELEDSGVYFCASSQVRGPNQETQYFGPGTRLLVL.

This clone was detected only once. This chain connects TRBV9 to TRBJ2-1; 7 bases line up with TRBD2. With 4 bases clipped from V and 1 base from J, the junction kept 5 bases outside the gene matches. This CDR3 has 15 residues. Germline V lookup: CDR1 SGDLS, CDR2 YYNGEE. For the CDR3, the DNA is TGTGCCAGCAGCTTCAGCGGGATATCCTACAATGAGCAGTTCTTC. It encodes CASSFSGISYNEQFF.

The CDR3 loop is CASSPWDRGSTDTQYF. The CDR3 DNA reads TGTGCCAGCAGCCCTTGGGACAGGGGGAGCACAGATACGCAGTATTTT. V gene TRBV13 combines with J gene TRBJ2-3, with 11 positions matching TRBD1. This CDR3 spans 16 amino acids. Germline assignment: CDR1 PRHDT and CDR2 FYEKMQ (reference sequence). Losses at the gene ends were 5 bases for V and 0 bases for J; bases not matched to a gene: 4.

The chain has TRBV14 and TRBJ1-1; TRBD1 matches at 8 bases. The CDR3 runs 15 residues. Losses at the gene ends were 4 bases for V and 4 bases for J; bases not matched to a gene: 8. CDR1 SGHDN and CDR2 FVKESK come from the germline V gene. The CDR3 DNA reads TGTGCCAGCAGCCCGCGGACAGGGTCGAGCACTGAAGCTTTCTTT. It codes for CASSPRTGSSTEAFF.

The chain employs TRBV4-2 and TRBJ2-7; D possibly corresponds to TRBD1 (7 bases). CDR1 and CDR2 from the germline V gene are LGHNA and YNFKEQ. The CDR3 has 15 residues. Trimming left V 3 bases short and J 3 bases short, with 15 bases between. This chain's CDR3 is CASSQHGGQSYEQYF. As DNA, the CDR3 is TGTGCCAGCAGCCAGCACGGGGGACAGAGCTACGAGCAGTACTTC.

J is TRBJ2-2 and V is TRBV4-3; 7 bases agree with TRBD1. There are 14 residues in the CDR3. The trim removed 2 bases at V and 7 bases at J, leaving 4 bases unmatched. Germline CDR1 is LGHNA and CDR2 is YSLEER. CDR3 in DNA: TGCGCCAGCAGCCAACGACAGGGTGGCGGGGAGCTGTTTTTT. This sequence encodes CASSQRQGGGELFF.

The DNA for the CDR3 is TGTGCCAGCAGCCAAGAATTAGGGGGCAACTACGAGCAGTACTTC. It is translated as CASSQELGGNYEQYF. The chain is built from TRBV3-1 (or the pseudogene TRBV3-2) and TRBJ2-7; TRBD1 matches 7 bases. CDR3 length equals 15 residues. Germline CDR1 is LGHDT and CDR2 is YNNKEL (reference sequence). V dropped 0 bases and J dropped 3; count of bases not matched to a gene: 5.

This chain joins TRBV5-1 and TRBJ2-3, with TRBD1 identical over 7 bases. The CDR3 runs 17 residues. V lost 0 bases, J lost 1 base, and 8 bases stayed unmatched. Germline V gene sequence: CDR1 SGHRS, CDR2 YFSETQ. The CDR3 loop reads CASSLATGTARTDTQYF. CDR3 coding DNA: TGCGCCAGCAGCTTGGCCACGGGGACAGCTCGCACAGATACGCAGTATTTT. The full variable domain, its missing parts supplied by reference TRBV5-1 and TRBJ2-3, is KAGVTQTPRYLIKTRGQQVTLSCSPISGHRSVSWYQQTPGQGLQFLFEYFSETQRNKGNFPGRFSGRQFSNSRSEMNVSTLELGDSALYLCASSLATGTARTDTQYFGPGTRLTVL.

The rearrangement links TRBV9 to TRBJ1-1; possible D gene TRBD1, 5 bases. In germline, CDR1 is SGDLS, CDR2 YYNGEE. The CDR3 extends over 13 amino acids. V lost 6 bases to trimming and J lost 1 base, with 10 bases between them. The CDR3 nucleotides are TGTGCCAGCACGAAGGGGCCGAACACTGAAGCTTTCTTT. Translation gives CASTKGPNTEAFF.

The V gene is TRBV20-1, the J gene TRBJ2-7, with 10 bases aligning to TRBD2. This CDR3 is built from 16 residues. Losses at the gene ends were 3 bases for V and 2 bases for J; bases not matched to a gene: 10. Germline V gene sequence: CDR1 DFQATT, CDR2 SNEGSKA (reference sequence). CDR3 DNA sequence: TGCAGTGCTAGTGAGCTTGCTAGCGGGAGTCCCTACGAGCAGTACTTC. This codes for CSASELASGSPYEQYF.

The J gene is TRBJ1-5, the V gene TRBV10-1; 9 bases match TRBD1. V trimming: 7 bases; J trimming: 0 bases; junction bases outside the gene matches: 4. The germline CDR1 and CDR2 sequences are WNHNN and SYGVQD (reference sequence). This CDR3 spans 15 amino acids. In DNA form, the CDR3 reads TGCGCCAGCATAGACAGGGGGTATAGCAATCAGCCCCAGCATTTT. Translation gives CASIDRGYSNQPQHF.

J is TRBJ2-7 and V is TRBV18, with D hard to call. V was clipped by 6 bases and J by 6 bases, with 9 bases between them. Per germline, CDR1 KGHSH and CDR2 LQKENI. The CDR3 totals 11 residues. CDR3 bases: TGTGCCAGCTCGAGCTCTGCCGAGCAGTACTTC. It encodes CASSSSAEQYF.

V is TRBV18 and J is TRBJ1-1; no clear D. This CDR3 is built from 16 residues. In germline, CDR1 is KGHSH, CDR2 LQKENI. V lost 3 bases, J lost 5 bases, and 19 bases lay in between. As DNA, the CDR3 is TGTGCCAGCTCACCCCGTCCGCTTGATGAGGGTACTGAAGCTTTCTTT. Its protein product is CASSPRPLDEGTEAFF.

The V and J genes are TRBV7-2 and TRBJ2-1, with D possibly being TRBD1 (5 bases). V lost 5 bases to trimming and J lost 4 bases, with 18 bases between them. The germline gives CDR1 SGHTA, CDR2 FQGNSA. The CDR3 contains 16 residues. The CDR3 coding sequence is TGTGCCAGCAGCCCATGGAAGGGGAACCTTTACAATGAGCAGTTCTTC. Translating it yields CASSPWKGNLYNEQFF.

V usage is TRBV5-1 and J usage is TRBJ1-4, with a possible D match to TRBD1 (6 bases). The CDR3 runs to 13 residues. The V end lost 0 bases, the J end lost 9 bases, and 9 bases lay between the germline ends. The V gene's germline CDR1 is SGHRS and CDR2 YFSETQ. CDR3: CASSLDQGKKLFF. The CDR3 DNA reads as TGCGCCAGCAGCTTGGATCAGGGGAAAAAACTGTTTTTT.

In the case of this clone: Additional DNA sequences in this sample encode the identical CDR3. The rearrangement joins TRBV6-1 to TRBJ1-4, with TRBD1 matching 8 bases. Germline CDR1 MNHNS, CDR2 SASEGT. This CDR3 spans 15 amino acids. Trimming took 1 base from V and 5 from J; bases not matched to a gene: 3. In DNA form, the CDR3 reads TGTGCCAGCAGTGAAGTCAGGGGGCGGAATGAAAAACTGTTTTTT. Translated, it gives CASSEVRGRNEKLFF.

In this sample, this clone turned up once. CDR3 nucleotides: TGTGCCAGCAGCGAGGGTGTTGGCAATCAGCCCCAGCATTTT. The encoded protein is CASSEGVGNQPQHF. The chain recombines TRBV5-4 with TRBJ1-5; D remains ambiguous. Germline V gene lookup returns CDR1 SGHNT and CDR2 YYREEE (reference sequence). V dropped 4 bases and J dropped 2 bases, with 10 bases sitting between them. The CDR3 has 14 residues.

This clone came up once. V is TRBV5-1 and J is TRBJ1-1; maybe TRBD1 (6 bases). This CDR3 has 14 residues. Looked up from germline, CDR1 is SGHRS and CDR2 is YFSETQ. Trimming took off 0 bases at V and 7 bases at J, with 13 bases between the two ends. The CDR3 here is CASSLGTAELEAFF. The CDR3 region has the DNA TGCGCCAGCAGCTTGGGGACAGCTGAACTTGAAGCTTTCTTT.

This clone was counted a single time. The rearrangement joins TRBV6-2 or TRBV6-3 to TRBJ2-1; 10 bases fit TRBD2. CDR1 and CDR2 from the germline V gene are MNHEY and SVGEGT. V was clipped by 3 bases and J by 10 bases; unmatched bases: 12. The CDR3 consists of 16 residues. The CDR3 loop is CASSYVPSGRVGEQFF. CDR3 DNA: TGTGCCAGCAGTTATGTCCCGAGCGGGAGGGTCGGGGAGCAGTTCTTC.